A selection of T cell receptor beta chains follows, all from one sample in a study of shared clonotypes between healthy human individuals. Sequencing was performed with immunoSEQ multiplex PCR; in TCRdb, only in-frame clones are kept and a portion is missing. The repertoire holds around 2,000,000 clones, with 85% to 95% as singletons. The sample taken for sequencing was naive CD4+ T cells sorted from blood. These receptors all come from a young man in good health. CDR3s include the opening cysteine and the closing phenylalanine or tryptophan. D genes are given only for firm matches. Expanded clones get a size class; other rows say once, few or many, or leave the size out.

clone size	V gene	D gene	J gene	CDR3 protein	CDR3 DNA
NA	TRBV5-4	NA	TRBJ1-1	CASSLPQSGVNTEAFF	TGTGCCAGCAGCTTACCCCAGTCAGGGGTGAACACTGAAGCTTTCTTT
NA	TRBV18	TRBD2	TRBJ2-3	CASSPWTSGSIDTQYF	TGTGCCAGCTCACCCTGGACTAGCGGGAGCATAGATACGCAGTATTTT
NA	TRBV21-1	NA	TRBJ1-4	CASSKRGDVLFF	TGTGCCAGCAGCAAAAGGGGGGATGTACTGTTTTTT
once	TRBV30	NA	TRBJ2-1	CAWSPLLTGSSYNEQFF	TGTGCCTGGAGTCCTCTCCTGACTGGCAGCTCCTACAATGAGCAGTTCTTC
NA	TRBV4-1	NA	TRBJ2-7	CASSPTRTSYEQYF	TGCGCCAGCAGCCCGACACGAACTTCCTACGAGCAGTACTTC
NA	TRBV28	NA	TRBJ1-6	CASGISGRLKGENSPLHF	TGTGCCAGTGGAATATCCGGACGGCTAAAAGGGGAAAATTCACCCCTCCACTTT
NA	TRBV30	NA	TRBJ2-1	CAWSRRASSYNEQFF	TGTGCCTGGAGTCGGAGGGCCAGCTCCTACAATGAGCAGTTCTTC
NA	TRBV18	TRBD1	TRBJ1-2	CASSPGQGTNYGYTF	TGTGCCAGCTCACCCGGACAGGGTACTAACTATGGCTACACCTTC
NA	TRBV5-1	NA	TRBJ1-5	CASSLGDSNSNQPQHF	TGCGCCAGCAGCTTGGGAGACAGTAATAGCAATCAGCCCCAGCATTTT
NA	TRBV4-1	TRBD2	TRBJ2-2	CASSQETGGPIGELFF	TGCGCCAGCAGCCAAGAGACGGGAGGCCCGATCGGGGAGCTGTTTTTT
NA	TRBV18	TRBD1	TRBJ2-2	CASSPTGVLTGELFF	TGTGCCAGCTCACCAACAGGGGTCTTGACCGGGGAGCTGTTTTTT
NA	TRBV13	NA	TRBJ2-6	CASSLDDIAAPGANVLTF	TGTGCCAGCAGCTTAGACGATATCGCAGCTCCAGGGGCCAACGTCCTGACTTTC
NA	TRBV19	TRBD1	TRBJ1-5	CASSVTGGWQPQHF	TGTGCCAGTAGTGTCACAGGGGGATGGCAGCCCCAGCATTTT
NA	TRBV7-9	TRBD2	TRBJ2-7	CASSSREGLAFHEQYF	TGTGCCAGCAGCTCCCGAGAAGGACTAGCGTTCCACGAGCAGTACTTC
NA	TRBV2	NA	TRBJ2-7	CASNRLGGYEQYF	TGTGCCAGCAACCGCCTAGGAGGCTACGAGCAGTACTTC